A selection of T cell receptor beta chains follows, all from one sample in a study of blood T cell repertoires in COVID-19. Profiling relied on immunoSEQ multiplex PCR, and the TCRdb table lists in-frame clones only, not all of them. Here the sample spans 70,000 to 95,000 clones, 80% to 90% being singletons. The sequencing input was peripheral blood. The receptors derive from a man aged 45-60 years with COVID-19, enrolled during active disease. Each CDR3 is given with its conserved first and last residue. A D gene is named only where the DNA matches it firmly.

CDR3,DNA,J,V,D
CASSRGRTYEQYF,TGTGCCAGCAGCCGCGGGAGGACCTACGAGCAGTACTTC,TRBJ2-7,TRBV5-8,TRBD2
CASSLRQGGSTDTQYF,TGTGCCAGCAGCTTAAGACAGGGCGGTAGCACAGATACGCAGTATTTT,TRBJ2-3,TRBV7-2,TRBD1
CASNPRRGGETQYF,TGTGCCAGCAACCCTCGGCGGGGGGGAGAGACCCAGTACTTC,TRBJ2-5,TRBV2,TRBD2
CAWSPRVGVNTEAFF,TGTGCCTGGAGCCCACGGGTAGGGGTCAACACTGAAGCTTTCTTT,TRBJ1-1,TRBV30,NA
CASSPPSTGATSGANVLTF,TGTGCCAGCTCACCACCCAGCACAGGGGCTACTTCTGGGGCCAACGTCCTGACTTTC,TRBJ2-6,TRBV18,TRBD1
CASSGGQGGQPQHF,TGTGCCAGCAGCGGGGGACAGGGAGGTCAGCCCCAGCATTTT,TRBJ1-5,TRBV9,TRBD1
CASSKGQGAFYSPLHF,TGTGCCAGCAGCAAAGGACAGGGGGCTTTCTATTCACCCCTCCACTTT,TRBJ1-6,TRBV7-9,TRBD1
CASSRTGSDYGYTF,TGTGCCAGCAGTCGGACAGGGAGCGACTATGGCTACACCTTC,TRBJ1-2,TRBV5-8,TRBD1
CASSEGRYQETQYF,TGTGCCAGCAGTGAAGGCAGGTACCAAGAGACCCAGTACTTC,TRBJ2-5,TRBV25-1,NA
CASSLTSGLRGQFF,TGTGCCAGCAGCTTGACTAGCGGGCTCCGGGGGCAGTTCTTC,TRBJ2-1,TRBV7-2,TRBD2
CASSLRGGRTYEQYF,TGTGCCAGCAGCTTAAGGGGGGGCAGGACCTACGAGCAGTACTTC,TRBJ2-7,TRBV7-8,NA
CASSTGLAVRNEQFF,TGTGCCAGTAGTACTGGACTAGCTGTTCGCAATGAGCAGTTCTTC,TRBJ2-1,TRBV19,TRBD2
CASIPRVGQAMNTEAFF,TGTGCCAGCATCCCCAGGGTAGGCCAAGCTATGAACACTGAAGCTTTCTTT,TRBJ1-1,TRBV5-4,NA
CASSETPSYEQYF,TGTGCCAGCAGTGAAACACCCTCCTACGAGCAGTACTTC,TRBJ2-7,TRBV2,NA
CASSLDPRSGYGYTF,TGTGCCAGCAGCTTAGATCCGCGGTCAGGGTATGGCTACACCTTC,TRBJ1-2,TRBV11-2,NA
CASSTDRGRAGSEKLFF,TGTGCCAGCAGCACCGACAGGGGCAGGGCTGGGAGTGAAAAACTGTTTTTT,TRBJ1-4,TRBV7-9,TRBD1
CASSVAANTGELFF,TGTGCCAGCAGCGTGGCCGCGAACACCGGGGAGCTGTTTTTT,TRBJ2-2,TRBV5-4,NA